The 17 T cell receptor beta chains below were found in one sample sequenced in a study of cytomegalovirus exposure and HLA in healthy donors. Vbeta (60) and Jbeta (13) primers were used in the PCR. The repertoire was sequenced with immunoSEQ multiplex PCR; TCRdb's copy has only in-frame clones and lacks some. The sample carries 60,000 to 80,000 clones, 55% to 65% recorded once. Sample: PBMCs. These receptors were obtained from a man aged 25 to 45 in good health and CMV-seronegative.

The chain couples TRBV7-2 to TRBJ2-7, with a tentative D call TRBD2 (6 bases). Germline loops: CDR1 SGHTA, CDR2 FQGNSA. The CDR3 is 13 amino acids. Trimming took off 2 bases at V and 2 bases at J, with 7 bases between the two ends. The CDR3: CASSLTSTYEQYF. The CDR3 nucleotides read TGTGCCAGCAGCTTAACTAGCACCTACGAGCAGTACTTC.

Comment on this clone: A far larger clone differs by one base, so this is likely a read error. The rearrangement joins TRBV4-1 to TRBJ2-1, with TRBD2 matching 9 bases. The length of the CDR3 is 15 residues. V gave up 3 bases and J gave up 8 bases; unmatched junction bases: 8. Germline CDR1 reads MGHRA; CDR2 reads YSYEKL. The CDR3 DNA reads as TGCGCCAGCAGCCAGAGGGGGACTAGCAGGGATGAGCAGTTCTTC. Residues: CASSQRGTSRDEQFF.

V and J are TRBV4-1 and TRBJ2-7; D may be TRBD2 (5 bases). Germline assignment: CDR1 MGHRA and CDR2 YSYEKL. There are 15 residues in the CDR3. Between the trimmed V and J ends, which lost 0 bases and 7 bases, there was a span of 16 bases. CDR3 sequence reads: CASSQDLSGLGEQYF. CDR3 nucleotide sequence: TGCGCCAGCAGCCAAGATCTCAGCGGCCTTGGGGAGCAGTACTTC.

CDR3 amino acids: CASSFHPGTEAFF. In DNA, the CDR3 is TGTGCCAGCAGCTTTCATCCCGGCACTGAAGCTTTCTTT. The V call is TRBV13, the J call TRBJ1-1; the D is unclear. Deletions cut 3 bases from V and 4 bases from J, with 9 bases between. CDR1 is PRHDT and CDR2 is FYEKMQ in the germline V gene (reference sequence). This CDR3 comprises 13 residues.

This rearrangement joins TRBV2 to TRBJ2-7; weak D call: TRBD1 (6 bases). Germline CDR1 is SNHLY and CDR2 is FYNNEI. Trimming removed 3 bases at V and 2 bases at J, with 14 bases between. This CDR3 is built from 15 residues. The CDR3 nucleotides are TGTGCCAGCAGTGACGACCAGGGGATCCCCTACGAGCAGTACTTC. Amino acids: CASSDDQGIPYEQYF.

The chain couples TRBV5-4 to TRBJ2-7; D gene ambiguous. CDR3 length equals 13 residues. V was cut by 0 bases and J by 9 bases, with 13 bases left in between. From germline, CDR1 is SGHNT and CDR2 YYREEE (reference sequence). CDR3 nucleotides: TGTGCCAGCAGCTTGGAGCCGCACGGCGGGCAGTACTTC. This gives the protein CASSLEPHGGQYF.

V gene TRBV7-2 combines with J gene TRBJ2-2; D uncertain. With 0 bases removed from V and 8 bases from J, the gap between germline ends came to 7 bases. The CDR3 is 13 amino acids. Looked up from germline, CDR1 is SGHTA and CDR2 is FQGNSA. In DNA form, the CDR3 reads TGTGCCAGCAGCTTAGCAGTTGCGGGGGAGCTGTTTTTT. Translation gives CASSLAVAGELFF.

This clone has only a few counts. This rearrangement joins TRBV5-5 to TRBJ1-4; D ambiguous. Trimming removed 1 base at V and 8 bases at J, with 9 bases between. CDR3 length equals 13 residues. From germline, CDR1 is SGHKS and CDR2 YYEKEE (reference sequence). CDR3 sequence reads: CASSLSPGEKLFF. The CDR3 region has the DNA TGTGCCAGCAGCTTGAGTCCCGGGGAAAAACTGTTTTTT.

This clone was counted a few times. This chain uses TRBV5-6 with TRBJ1-1; 7 bases are shared with TRBD1. The CDR3 runs to 12 residues. After removal of 1 base from V and 7 bases from J, the junction contained 1 base not matched to a gene. Germline V CDR1 and CDR2: SGHDT, YYEEEE. The CDR3 protein is CASSLSGGEAFF. In DNA, the CDR3 is TGTGCCAGCAGCTTGTCAGGGGGTGAAGCTTTCTTT.

The chain couples TRBV13 to TRBJ1-1; D might be TRBD1 (6 bases). Germline CDR1 is PRHDT and CDR2 is FYEKMQ (reference sequence). Deletions cut 2 bases from V and 6 bases from J, with 10 bases between. The CDR3 runs 13 residues. The DNA of the CDR3 is TGTGCCAGCAGCTTACGGGGGGCCTCTGAAGCTTTCTTT. Amino acids: CASSLRGASEAFF. Supplemented by reference TRBV13 and TRBJ1-1, the full variable domain reads AAGVIQSPRHLIKEKRETATLKCYPIPRHDTVYWYQQGPGQDPQFLISFYEKMQSDKGSIPDRFSAQQFSDYHSELNMSSLELGDSALYFCASSLRGASEAFFGQGTRLTVV.

V is TRBV7-2 and J is TRBJ1-1, with D possibly matching TRBD1 (5 bases). Trimming stripped 6 bases from V and 3 bases from J, with 11 bases between. The CDR3 covers 13 residues. Germline V gene lookup returns CDR1 SGHTA and CDR2 FQGNSA. The CDR3 loop is CASSSDSYTEAFF. The CDR3 DNA is TGTGCCAGCAGTTCCGACAGTTACACTGAAGCTTTCTTT.

J is TRBJ1-2 and V is TRBV30; D gene ambiguous. The CDR3 spans 12 residues. The V gene's germline CDR1 is GTSNPN and CDR2 SVGIG (reference sequence). V was clipped by 1 base and J by 2 bases, with 5 bases between them. The CDR3 DNA follows: TGTGCCTGGAGTGACCAGAACTATGGCTACACCTTC. This sequence encodes CAWSDQNYGYTF.

This chain uses TRBV6-1 with TRBJ1-5; D not certain. Trimming took 1 base from V and 2 from J, leaving 12 bases between them. Germline-derived CDR1 and CDR2 are MNHNS and SASEGT. CDR3 size: 16 residues. The CDR3 region has the DNA TGTGCCAGCAGTGAAGTGGCGGGTTATGGCAATCAGCCCCAGCATTTT. Protein product: CASSEVAGYGNQPQHF.

This chain links TRBV5-1 with TRBJ2-7, with TRBD2 as a possible D gene (6 bases). The CDR3 is 15 residues long. Germline values: CDR1 SGHRS, CDR2 YFSETQ. V was shortened by 4 bases and J by 4 bases, with 18 bases between the two germline ends. As DNA, the CDR3 is TGCGCCAGCAGCCTATTTGGAGGGATCCCGTACGAGCAGTACTTC. Translated: CASSLFGGIPYEQYF.

CDR3 in amino acids: CASSLAQGHYGYTF. The DNA for the CDR3 is TGTGCCAGCAGCTTAGCGCAGGGTCACTATGGCTACACCTTC. This chain connects TRBV7-9 to TRBJ1-2, with a tentative D call TRBD1 (5 bases). The germline CDR1 and CDR2 sequences are SEHNR and FQNEAQ (reference sequence). The CDR3 extends over 14 amino acids. The V gene lost 0 bases and the J gene lost 3 bases, with 8 bases spanning the gap.

The rearrangement links TRBV6-1 to TRBJ2-1, with 10 bases lining up with TRBD1. Germline loops: CDR1 MNHNS, CDR2 SASEGT. The CDR3 consists of 16 residues. V shed 1 base and J 5 bases; nucleotides not matched to a gene: 5. CDR3 amino acids: CASSEGGTGDHNEQFF. DNA of the CDR3: TGTGCCAGCAGTGAAGGGGGGACAGGGGATCACAATGAGCAGTTCTTC.

This chain links TRBV30 with TRBJ1-4; D remains unclear. This CDR3 is 15 amino acids long. Trimming stripped 4 bases from V and 5 bases from J, with 17 bases between. The germline gives CDR1 GTSNPN, CDR2 SVGIG (reference sequence). The CDR3 DNA reads as TGTGCCTGGACCCATCCATATAGGAGGAATGAAAAACTGTTTTTT. Its translation is CAWTHPYRRNEKLFF.